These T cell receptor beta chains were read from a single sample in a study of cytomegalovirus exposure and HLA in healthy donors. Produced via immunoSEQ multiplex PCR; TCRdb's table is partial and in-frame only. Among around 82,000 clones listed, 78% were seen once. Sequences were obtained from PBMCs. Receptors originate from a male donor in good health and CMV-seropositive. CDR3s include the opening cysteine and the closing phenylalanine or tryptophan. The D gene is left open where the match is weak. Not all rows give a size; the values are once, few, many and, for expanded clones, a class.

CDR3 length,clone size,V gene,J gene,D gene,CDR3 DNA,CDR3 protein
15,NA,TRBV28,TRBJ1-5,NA,TGTGCCAGCAGTTTGGGCAGGGGTAGCAATCAGCCCCAGCATTTT,CASSLGRGSNQPQHF
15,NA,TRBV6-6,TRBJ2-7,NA,TGTGCCAGCAGCTCCAATGGTCCAGCGACCTACGAGCAGTACTTC,CASSSNGPATYEQYF
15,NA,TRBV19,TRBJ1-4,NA,TGTGCCAGTATCCCCGACCACGGGAGTAATGAAAAACTGTTTTTT,CASIPDHGSNEKLFF
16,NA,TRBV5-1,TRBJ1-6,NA,TGCGCCAGCAGCTTGGAGGGAGGGTCATATAATTCACCCCTCCACTTT,CASSLEGGSYNSPLHF
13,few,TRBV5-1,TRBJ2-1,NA,TGCGCCAGCAGCTCGGGGGGCCCGGGCGAGCAGTTCTTC,CASSSGGPGEQFF
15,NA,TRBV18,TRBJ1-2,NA,TGTGCCAGCTCACCACTCGGCGGGCCGACCTATGGCTACACCTTC,CASSPLGGPTYGYTF
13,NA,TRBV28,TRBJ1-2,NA,TGTGCCAGCAGTAGGGGTCTCGGCTATGGCTACACCTTC,CASSRGLGYGYTF
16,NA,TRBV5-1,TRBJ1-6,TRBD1,TGCGCCAGCAGCTTAACAGGGGCCCGCTATAATTCACCCCTCCACTTT,CASSLTGARYNSPLHF
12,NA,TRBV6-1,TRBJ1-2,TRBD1,TGTGCCAGCATCACAGGGGGCGATGGCTACACCTTC,CASITGGDGYTF
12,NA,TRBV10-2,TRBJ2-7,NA,TGCGCCAGCACGGACAGTGGCTACGAGCAGTACTTC,CASTDSGYEQYF
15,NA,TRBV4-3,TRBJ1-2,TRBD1,TGCGCCAGCAGCCAAGGGGACAGCTCGTGGGATGGCTACACCTTC,CASSQGDSSWDGYTF
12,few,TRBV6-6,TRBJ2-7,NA,TGTGCCACCGCCGACAGCTCCTACGAGCAGTACTTC,CATADSSYEQYF
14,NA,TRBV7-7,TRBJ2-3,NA,TGTGCCAGCAGTAGGTGGTTAGCCTCGGATACGCAGTATTTT,CASSRWLASDTQYF
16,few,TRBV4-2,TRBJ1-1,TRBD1,TGTGCCAGCAGCCAAGATGGGACAGGGGTGGGCACTGAAGCTTTCTTT,CASSQDGTGVGTEAFF
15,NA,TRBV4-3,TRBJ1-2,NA,TGCGCCAGCAGCCAAGAGGGGGGAGGGTACTATGGCTACACCTTC,CASSQEGGGYYGYTF
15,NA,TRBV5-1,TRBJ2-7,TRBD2,TGCGCCAGCAGCTTTGGGACTAGCGGGGGGTACGAGCAGTACTTC,CASSFGTSGGYEQYF
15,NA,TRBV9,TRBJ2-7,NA,TGTGCCAGCAGCGTAGCGGGGGTGGGTGGATACGAGCAGTACTTC,CASSVAGVGGYEQYF
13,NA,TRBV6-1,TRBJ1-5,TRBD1,TGTGCCAGCAGGAGACAGGGGAATCAGCCCCAGCATTTT,CASRRQGNQPQHF
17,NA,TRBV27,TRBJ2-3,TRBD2,TGTGCCAGCAGTTGGGGGACTAGCGGGGGGAGCACAGATACGCAGTATTTT,CASSWGTSGGSTDTQYF
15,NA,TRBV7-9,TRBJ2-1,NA,TGTGCCAGCAGCTTAGTTAGAGGAACCTACAATGAGCAGTTCTTC,CASSLVRGTYNEQFF
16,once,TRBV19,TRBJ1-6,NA,TGTGCCAGTAGTAGGGCAGGGGTCTCCTATAATTCACCCCTCCACTTT,CASSRAGVSYNSPLHF
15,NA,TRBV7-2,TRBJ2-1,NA,TGTGCCAGCAGTTACCTAGCGCGTTACTACAATGAGCAGTTCTTC,CASSYLARYYNEQFF
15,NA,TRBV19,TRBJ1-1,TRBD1,TGTGCCAGTAGTATAGGGACAGGGACGGACACTGAAGCTTTCTTT,CASSIGTGTDTEAFF
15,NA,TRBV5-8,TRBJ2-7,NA,TGTGCCAGCAGCTTGCGGGACACGTTATCCTACGAGCAGTACTTC,CASSLRDTLSYEQYF
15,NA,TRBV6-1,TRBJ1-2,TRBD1,TGTGCCAGCAGTTCGTTTGAGACAGGGGACTATGGCTACACCTTC,CASSSFETGDYGYTF
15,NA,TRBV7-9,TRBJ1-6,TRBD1,TGTTCCAGCAGCAACATCGGACAGGCAATTTCACCCCTCCACTTT,CSSSNIGQAISPLHF
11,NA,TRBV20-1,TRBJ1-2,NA,TGCAGTGCTAGAGATAATCGGGGTCACACCTTC,CSARDNRGHTF